A single sample is the source of the 27 T cell receptor beta chains below, sequenced in a study of cytomegalovirus exposure and HLA in healthy donors. In the PCR, 60 Vbeta and 13 Jbeta primers were used. TCRdb keeps only in-frame clones here, not all; method: immunoSEQ multiplex PCR. The repertoire holds tens of thousands of clones, with about 70% as singletons. Sequences were obtained from PBMCs. Receptors were obtained from a woman aged 50 to 65 in good health and CMV-seropositive.

CDR3 in amino acids: CASSQELKGSYEQYF. The CDR3 DNA sequence: TGCGCCAGCAGCCAAGAATTAAAGGGGTCCTACGAGCAGTACTTC. V usage is TRBV4-3 and J usage is TRBJ2-7; D may be TRBD1 (5 bases). The CDR3 loop spans 15 amino acids. V lost 0 bases, J lost 1 base, and 10 bases lay in between. The germline CDR1 and CDR2 sequences are LGHNA and YSLEER.

The rearrangement uses TRBV15 and TRBJ1-2; TRBD1 agrees at 8 bases. J lost 6 bases, V lost 0 bases, and 12 bases had no gene match. The CDR3 length is 17 residues. Germline loops: CDR1 LNHNV, CDR2 YYDKDF (reference sequence). Written as DNA, the CDR3 is TGTGCCACCAGCAGAGATAGGGCAGGGGGCGGTCACGATGGCTACACCTTC. Amino acid sequence: CATSRDRAGGGHDGYTF. Based on the CDR3 plus reference TRBV15 and TRBJ1-2, the full variable domain is DAMVIQNPRYQVTQFGKPVTLSCSQTLNHNVMYWYQQKSSQAPKLLFHYYDKDFNNEADTPDNFQSRRPNTSFCFLDIRSPGLGDTAMYLCATSRDRAGGGHDGYTFGSGTRLTVV.

The V and J genes are TRBV5-4 and TRBJ1-1, with D perhaps TRBD1 (6 bases). Germline V gene sequence: CDR1 SGHNT, CDR2 YYREEE (reference sequence). Trimming took 4 bases from V and 5 from J, leaving 12 bases between them. CDR3 length equals 13 residues. The DNA for the CDR3 is TGTGCCAGCAGCCCGGACAGAGGGACTGAAGCTTTCTTT. This sequence encodes CASSPDRGTEAFF.

The rearrangement links TRBV6-5 to TRBJ2-5; D is possibly TRBD1 (5 bases). V lost 2 bases to trimming and J lost 5 bases, with 15 bases between them. The germline V gene has CDR1 MNHEY and CDR2 SVGAGI. This CDR3 is 15 amino acids long. CDR3: CASSYGASLEETQYF. The CDR3 region has the DNA TGTGCCAGCAGTTACGGGGCCTCTCTCGAGGAGACCCAGTACTTC.

The rearrangement joins TRBV30 to TRBJ1-2; 7 bases map to TRBD1. Germline-derived CDR1 and CDR2 are GTSNPN and SVGIG (reference sequence). Trimming cost V 2 bases and J 4 bases; bases outside gene matches: 7. This CDR3 region has 14 residues. As DNA, the CDR3 is TGTGCCTGGAGTAGAGCGACAGGGTCCTATGGCTACACCTTC. Translated, it gives CAWSRATGSYGYTF.

The chain recombines TRBV7-9 with TRBJ2-7; perhaps TRBD2 as D (6 bases). V shed 4 bases and J shed 2 bases, with 12 bases lying between them. CDR1 and CDR2 from the germline V gene are SEHNR and FQNEAQ (reference sequence). This CDR3 is 14 amino acids long. CDR3 residues: CASSSRESPYEQYF. The CDR3 DNA reads as TGTGCCAGCAGCTCACGGGAGTCCCCCTACGAGCAGTACTTC.

The chain combines TRBV5-1 with TRBJ1-2, with a possible D match to TRBD1 (6 bases). Looked up from germline, CDR1 is SGHRS and CDR2 is YFSETQ. V gave up 3 bases and J gave up 3 bases, with 12 bases separating them. This CDR3 region has 14 residues. In nucleotides, the CDR3 is TGCGCCAGCAGCTCGGGGGGGGCTGACTATGGCTACACCTTC. Protein: CASSSGGADYGYTF.

This clone was counted a few times. This chain connects TRBV7-9 to TRBJ2-7, with a weak D call TRBD2 (5 bases). Germline V CDR1 and CDR2: SEHNR, FQNEAQ (reference sequence). The germline V and J ends were trimmed by 5 bases and 6 bases, with 11 bases remaining between them. The CDR3 has 12 amino acids. The CDR3 is CASSPLGPEQYF. DNA of the CDR3: TGTGCCAGCAGCCCACTAGGGCCCGAGCAGTACTTC.

This rearrangement joins TRBV7-2 to TRBJ1-4; the D gene is possibly TRBD1 (6 bases). The V end lost 5 bases, the J end lost 8 bases, and 24 bases lay between the germline ends. The CDR3 totals 17 residues. Germline-derived CDR1 and CDR2 are SGHTA and FQGNSA. CDR3 nucleotides: TGTGCCAGCAGCAGACAGACACTACAGGTTCAGGGGGAAAAACTGTTTTTT. This gives the protein CASSRQTLQVQGEKLFF.

This chain links TRBV5-1 with TRBJ2-2, with 14 bases lining up with TRBD2. CDR1 is SGHRS, CDR2 YFSETQ, per germline. V was clipped by 4 bases and J by 3 bases; unmatched bases: 5. The CDR3 length is 17 residues. CDR3 amino acids: CASSDPGLAGDTGELFF. CDR3 nucleotide sequence: TGCGCCAGCAGCGATCCGGGACTAGCGGGAGACACCGGGGAGCTGTTTTTT.

The rearrangement links TRBV7-3 to TRBJ2-3; D unclear. This CDR3 is built from 14 residues. The V gene's germline CDR1 is SGHTA and CDR2 FQGTGA. V was pared by 3 bases and J by 2 bases, with 9 bases between. The CDR3 DNA is TGTGCCAGCAGCTTTCCCGGTATCACAGATACGCAGTATTTT. This encodes CASSFPGITDTQYF.

The CDR3 DNA is TGTGCCAGCAGCATGCCCGGGTCAGGAGGAACTGAAGCTTTCTTT. Protein product: CASSMPGSGGTEAFF. The genes are TRBV7-2 and TRBJ1-1; the D is unclear. Germline values: CDR1 SGHTA, CDR2 FQGNSA. The CDR3 has 15 amino acids. Trimming stripped 5 bases from V and 5 bases from J, with 18 bases between.

V gene TRBV28 combines with J gene TRBJ2-5; TRBD1 aligns across 9 bases. CDR1 is MDHEN, CDR2 SYDVKM, per germline. The V segment lost 3 bases and the J segment 4 bases; nucleotides outside the gene matches: 6. The CDR3 is 15 amino acids. This CDR3 reads CASSFLQGAGETQYF. DNA for the CDR3: TGTGCCAGCAGTTTCTTACAGGGGGCGGGAGAGACCCAGTACTTC.

This clone has only a few counts. The chain uses TRBV9 and TRBJ1-4; tentative D call: TRBD1 (5 bases). The length of the CDR3 is 13 residues. V shed 3 bases and J shed 5 bases, with 8 bases lying between them. Germline lookup yields CDR1 SGDLS and CDR2 YYNGEE. The CDR3 region is CASSGQLNEKLFF. The CDR3 region has the DNA TGTGCCAGCAGCGGACAGTTAAATGAAAAACTGTTTTTT.

J is TRBJ2-5 and V is TRBV4-3; 7 nucleotides line up with TRBD2. The CDR3 length is 13 residues. Germline V gene lookup returns CDR1 LGHNA and CDR2 YSLEER. The V segment lost 4 bases and the J segment 1 base; nucleotides outside the gene matches: 0. CDR3 loop: CASSRGSQETQYF. The CDR3 coding sequence is TGCGCCAGCAGCCGCGGGAGCCAAGAGACCCAGTACTTC.

The chain employs TRBV30 and TRBJ2-1; D is ambiguous. The CDR3 sequence is 11 residues long. Trimming took 7 bases from V and 6 from J, leaving 10 bases between them. Germline V gene sequence: CDR1 GTSNPN, CDR2 SVGIG (reference sequence). The CDR3 DNA sequence: TGTGCCTTAATAAAACTCAATGAGCAGTTCTTC. Its translation: CALIKLNEQFF.

The V gene is TRBV19, the J gene TRBJ2-5, with 13 bases fitting TRBD2. V was clipped by 7 bases and J by 3 bases; unmatched bases: 8. Looked up from germline, CDR1 is LNHDA and CDR2 is SQIVND (reference sequence). There are 16 residues in the CDR3. CDR3 nucleotides: TGTGCCAGTACCGACTTAGGGACTAGCGGGAAAGAGACCCAGTACTTC. It is translated as CASTDLGTSGKETQYF.

The chain recombines TRBV2 with TRBJ2-7; 7 positions agree with TRBD1. After removal of 4 bases from V and 0 bases from J, the junction contained 6 bases not matched to a gene. The CDR3 covers 15 residues. Germline CDR1 SNHLY, CDR2 FYNNEI. DNA of the CDR3: TGTGCCAGCAGTGGAGACCGGGACAGCTCCTACGAGCAGTACTTC. It translates to CASSGDRDSSYEQYF. The full variable domain, in which reference TRBV2 and TRBJ2-7 provide the parts outside the CDR3, is EPEVTQTPSHQVTQMGQEVILRCVPISNHLYFYWYRQILGQKVEFLVSFYNNEISEKSEIFDDQFSVERPDGSNFTLKIRSTKLEDSAMYFCASSGDRDSSYEQYFGPGTRLTVT.

J is TRBJ2-1 and V is TRBV6-6; TRBD2 matches 13 bases. The CDR3 has 14 amino acids. V dropped 6 bases and J dropped 5; count of bases not matched to a gene: 1. Germline-derived CDR1 and CDR2 are MNHNY and SVGAGI (reference sequence). For the CDR3, the DNA is TGTGCCAGCAGACTAGCGGGGGGGAACAATGAGCAGTTCTTC. Protein sequence: CASRLAGGNNEQFF.

The J gene is TRBJ2-7, the V gene TRBV7-9, with a weak D call TRBD1 (5 bases). Germline V CDR1 and CDR2: SEHNR, FQNEAQ (reference sequence). Trimming left V 2 bases short and J 1 base short, with 12 bases between. The length of the CDR3 is 15 residues. This CDR3 reads CASSLQGPKSYEQYF. CDR3 DNA: TGTGCCAGCAGCTTACAGGGTCCAAAATCCTACGAGCAGTACTTC. Together with reference TRBV7-9 and TRBJ2-7, the CDR3 gives the full variable domain: DTGVSQNPRHKITKRGQNVTFRCDPISEHNRLYWYRQTLGQGPEFLTYFQNEAQLEKSRLLSDRFSAERPKGSFSTLEIQRTEQGDSAMYLCASSLQGPKSYEQYFGPGTRLTVT.

The genes are TRBV6-1 and TRBJ2-5, with 9 bases matching TRBD2. The CDR3 extends over 19 amino acids. CDR1 is MNHNS and CDR2 is SASEGT in the germline V gene. The V and J ends lost 1 base and 4 bases, in that order; junction bases with no gene match: 16. The CDR3 sequence: CASSEEGGYGTSPRETQYF. CDR3 in DNA: TGTGCCAGCAGTGAAGAAGGGGGTTACGGGACTAGCCCTCGAGAGACCCAGTACTTC.

The chain employs TRBV29-1 and TRBJ2-7; 7 bases fit TRBD2. The germline V gene has CDR1 SQVTM and CDR2 ANQGSEA. There are 14 residues in the CDR3. Germline trimming cut 4 bases from V and 2 bases from J; bases unmatched to any gene: 8. The CDR3, as DNA: TGCAGCGTTGTCGAGGGGAGGGCCGCCTACGAGCAGTACTTC. It encodes CSVVEGRAAYEQYF.

The CDR3 spells CASSLEPRADGYTF. Written as DNA, the CDR3 is TGTGCCAGCAGCTTAGAACCCAGAGCGGATGGCTACACCTTC. This chain connects TRBV7-9 to TRBJ1-2; no firm D call. The ends were cut back, 1 base at V and 6 bases at J, with 12 bases in the middle. The CDR3 contains 14 residues. CDR1 SEHNR and CDR2 FQNEAQ come from the germline V gene (reference sequence).

This clone was observed a handful of times. The rearrangement uses TRBV7-9 and TRBJ2-3, with no clear D. The germline gives CDR1 SEHNR, CDR2 FQNEAQ (reference sequence). This CDR3 contains 13 residues. Trimming stripped 1 base from V and 3 bases from J, with 5 bases between. In DNA form, the CDR3 reads TGTGCCAGCAGCTTAGTAGAGACAGATACGCAGTATTTT. Its translation is CASSLVETDTQYF.

This chain links TRBV7-8 with TRBJ1-5; no clear D. The CDR3 length is 12 residues. Germline values: CDR1 SGHVS, CDR2 FQNEAQ. V gave up 2 bases and J gave up 4 bases, with 3 bases separating them. The CDR3 is CASSLPNQPQHF. In DNA form, the CDR3 reads TGTGCCAGCAGCTTACCTAATCAGCCCCAGCATTTT.

This clone was counted only a few times. The CDR3 coding sequence is TGTGCCAGCAGCCTGTACGAGCGGGGCAGGGATGAGCAGTTCTTC. Protein sequence: CASSLYERGRDEQFF. This chain links TRBV11-2 with TRBJ2-1; 7 bases fit TRBD2. Germline V lookup: CDR1 SGHAT, CDR2 FQNNGV. The CDR3 loop spans 15 amino acids. With V trimmed by 5 bases and J by 8 bases, 12 bases remained unmatched.

This rearrangement joins TRBV11-2 to TRBJ1-2, with 8 bases matching TRBD1. There are 13 residues in the CDR3. J gave up 4 bases and V 8 bases, and 6 bases lay outside the gene matches. Per germline, CDR1 SGHAT and CDR2 FQNNGV. CDR3 nucleotides: TGTGCCAGCTCAGGGGGCGCGGGCTATGGCTACACCTTC. It codes for CASSGGAGYGYTF.